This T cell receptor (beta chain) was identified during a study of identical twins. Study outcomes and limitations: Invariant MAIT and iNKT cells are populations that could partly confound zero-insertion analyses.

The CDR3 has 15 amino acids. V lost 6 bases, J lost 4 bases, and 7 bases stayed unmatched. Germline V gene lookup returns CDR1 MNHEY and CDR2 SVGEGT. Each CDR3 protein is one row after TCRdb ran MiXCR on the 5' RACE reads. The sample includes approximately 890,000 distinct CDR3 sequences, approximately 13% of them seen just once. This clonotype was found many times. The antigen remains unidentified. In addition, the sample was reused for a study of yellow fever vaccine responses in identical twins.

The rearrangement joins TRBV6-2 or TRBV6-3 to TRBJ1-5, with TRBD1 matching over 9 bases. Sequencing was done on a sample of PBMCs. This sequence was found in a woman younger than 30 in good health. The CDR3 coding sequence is TGTGCCAGCAGCCCCGGGGGACAGGGTAATCAGCCCCAGCATTTT. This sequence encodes CASSPGGQGNQPQHF.